This T cell receptor beta chain was observed in a study of cytomegalovirus exposure and HLA in healthy donors. Study conclusions and caveats: Sequence variants that were highly shared formed a cluster that was likely a sequencing artifact.

CDR1 is ENHRY, CDR2 SYGVKD, per germline. This CDR3 contains 14 residues. Germline trimming cut 11 bases from V and 6 bases from J; bases unmatched to any gene: 11. Notes on this clone: Antigen: not known.

The PCR used 60 Vbeta and 13 Jbeta primers. Method: immunoSEQ multiplex PCR; TCRdb's copy keeps in-frame clones and lacks some. The sample consists of roughly 120,000 clones, 80% to 90% of them appearing once. The TCR originated in a man in his forties in good health and CMV-seronegative. V usage is TRBV10-3 and J usage is TRBJ2-1; 9 bases line up with TRBD2. Input material: PBMCs. The DNA for the CDR3 is TGTGCCTGCGTTGCGGGAGGGCTTTTCAATGAGCAGTTCTTC. Translation: CACVAGGLFNEQFF.